Listed below are T cell receptor beta chains from one sample, sequenced in a study of T cell responses to AZD1222 COVID-19 vaccine. TCRdb's copy holds only in-frame clones and misses some; the assay was immunoSEQ multiplex PCR. The sample holds 80,000 or so clones, about nine tenths seen once. This specimen was peripheral blood, taken on day 0 of AZD1222 vaccination. The receptors here all came from an adult in good health. Both conserved end residues are part of each CDR3. The order of the fields is V gene, J gene, D gene, clone size, CDR3 DNA, CDR3 protein. D genes are given only for firm matches. Size tells how often a clone was seen (once, few, many) or the class of an expanded clone, and some rows leave it out.

TRBV5-1	TRBJ1-5	-	-	TGCGCCAGCGGTACCGCGTTGGGCAGGGGCCCCAATCAGCCCCAGCATTTT	CASGTALGRGPNQPQHF
TRBV10-1	TRBJ2-1	-	once	TGCGCCAACAGACAGAGCAATGAGCAGTTCTTC	CANRQSNEQFF
TRBV15	TRBJ1-1	TRBD1	few	TGTGCCACCAGCAGCAGGGGGGCCTCGAACACTGAAGCTTTCTTT	CATSSRGASNTEAFF
TRBV5-4	TRBJ1-6	TRBD1	-	TGTGCCAGCAGTTTCGGGACAGGGCATTCACCCCTCCACTTT	CASSFGTGHSPLHF
TRBV7-3	TRBJ1-4	-	once	TGTGCCAGCTCCGCCGCGGCAGGTGCTAATGAAAAACTGTTTTTT	CASSAAAGANEKLFF
TRBV5-1	TRBJ1-1	TRBD1	once	TGCGCCAGCAGCTTGGGACAGGGGGTCGTCGGGGCTTTCTTT	CASSLGQGVVGAFF
TRBV9	TRBJ2-7	TRBD2	-	TGTGCCAGCAGTGGTGGCGGGGGGCCTTCCCACGAGCAGTACTTC	CASSGGGGPSHEQYF
TRBV5-1	TRBJ1-3	-	-	TGCGCCAGCAGCTTGGGGGTTACTGGAAACACCATATATTTT	CASSLGVTGNTIYF
TRBV18	TRBJ1-6	-	few	TGTGCCAGCTCACCACCCATTTCCGGCAGAGATAATTCACCCCTCCACTTT	CASSPPISGRDNSPLHF
TRBV3-1/TRBV3-2	TRBJ1-3	TRBD1	-	TGTGCCAGCAGCCAAGATACGACAGGGATTGGAAACACCATATATTTT	CASSQDTTGIGNTIYF
TRBV6-4	TRBJ2-3	TRBD2	-	TGTGCCAGCAGTGACCCTAAGGAGCGGGGGGGCTCAGATACGCAGTATTTT	CASSDPKERGGSDTQYF
TRBV4-3	TRBJ2-3	TRBD2	-	TGCGCCAGCAGCCAAGAACCTAGCGGTTCCACAGATACGCAGTATTTT	CASSQEPSGSTDTQYF
TRBV10-3	TRBJ2-7	-	-	TGTGCCGTCCAAGGGGATTTCGTCAACGAGCAGTACTTC	CAVQGDFVNEQYF
TRBV29-1	TRBJ1-2	-	-	TGCAGCGTTGACCTGGGAACTAACTATGGCTACACCTTC	CSVDLGTNYGYTF
TRBV5-1	TRBJ1-6	-	once	TGCGCCAGCTCTGAGGGGTCCTTTTCACCCCTCCACTTT	CASSEGSFSPLHF
TRBV18	TRBJ2-3	-	-	TGTGCCAGCTCACGCCAGACGGGGAGCACAGATACGCAGTATTTT	CASSRQTGSTDTQYF
TRBV2	TRBJ1-5	-	-	TGTGCCAGCAGTGAAGGTGTGAATCAGCCCCAGCATTTT	CASSEGVNQPQHF
TRBV14	TRBJ1-6	-	-	TGTGCCAGCAAACTCGCAGGCAGCAATTCACCCCTCCACTTT	CASKLAGSNSPLHF
TRBV29-1	TRBJ2-2	TRBD1	-	TGCAGCGTATCACCCGGGACAGGACACACCGGGGAGCTGTTTTTT	CSVSPGTGHTGELFF
TRBV5-6	TRBJ2-6	-	-	TGTGCCAGCAGCCACAGGGTAACTGGGGCCAACGTCCTGACTTTC	CASSHRVTGANVLTF
TRBV30	TRBJ1-5	-	-	TGTGCCTGGAGTGTAACGTCAGACAATAGCAATCAGCCCCAGCATTTT	CAWSVTSDNSNQPQHF
TRBV9	TRBJ2-2	TRBD2	-	TGTGCCAGCAGCCCTCGGGGTAGCGGGGGGGCGGACGGCCCCGGGGAGCTGTTTTTT	CASSPRGSGGADGPGELFF
TRBV19	TRBJ1-1	TRBD1	-	TGTGCCAGTACGAGACAGGGTGTACACACTGAAGCTTTCTTT	CASTRQGVHTEAFF
TRBV11-3	TRBJ1-1	-	few	TGTGCCAGCAGCTTAGATGGCAGGGAGGGGTCCACTGAAGCTTTCTTT	CASSLDGREGSTEAFF
TRBV9	TRBJ1-2	TRBD1	-	TGTGCCAGCAGCGTAGCCCCGCCGGGACAGGGTCTTAGAGGTGGCTACACCTTC	CASSVAPPGQGLRGGYTF
TRBV11-3	TRBJ1-1	-	-	TGTGCCAGCAGCTTAGACGGCCGGGGAGGAAGTACTGAAGCTTTCTTT	CASSLDGRGGSTEAFF
TRBV5-5	TRBJ2-7	-	once	TGTGCCAGCAGCTTGAGGGCAGGCCTCCCGTACGAGCAGTACTTC	CASSLRAGLPYEQYF
TRBV6-5	TRBJ2-7	TRBD1	-	TGTGCCATCGGACAGGGGTTTAACGAGCAGTACTTC	CAIGQGFNEQYF